The sequence of this T cell receptor (beta chain) was determined in a study of T cell responses to AZD1222 COVID-19 vaccine. Overall study context: Pooled in the analysis were second doses at about 4 or about 12 weeks. Study observations and caveats: Vaccine-associated CD4 TCRs spanned spike, dominant at 160-218 and 743-854. Sampled repertoires all dated from after the peak T cell response. Of spike-specific TCRs, nearly half reportedly target regions left unmutated in variants.

CDR3 length equals 16 residues. Germline V gene data show CDR1 as MGHRA and CDR2 as YSYEKL. The V end was cut by 4 bases, the J end by 6 bases, with 18 bases between. Notes on this clone: No antigen is known for it.

Clones were sequenced by immunoSEQ multiplex PCR, and TCRdb holds only the in-frame ones, with some missing. The table includes around 130,000 clones, over 90% detected once. This clonotype originated in an adult in good health. The chain recombines TRBV4-1 with TRBJ1-4; D is possibly TRBD1 (5 bases). The sequencing here drew on peripheral blood, taken on day 0 of AZD1222 vaccination. CDR3 region: CASSLRGPGEDEKLFF. The DNA for the CDR3 is TGCGCCAGCAGCCTCCGGGGCCCCGGTGAGGATGAAAAACTGTTTTTT.